The 3 T cell receptor beta chains below come from one sample, sequenced in a study of technical replicates of blood from a handful of donors. Repertoires were generated with immunoSEQ multiplex PCR, while TCRdb's copy carries only in-frame clones and drops some. The table includes 60,000 to 90,000 clones, more than 85% detected once. What was sequenced was T cells isolated from PBMCs. The source of these receptors is a human donor in good health.

The gene calls are TRBV4-1 and TRBJ2-2; possibly TRBD1 for D (5 bases). The V gene's germline CDR1 is MGHRA and CDR2 YSYEKL. V was shortened by 0 bases and J by 2 bases, with 13 bases between the two germline ends. The CDR3 totals 17 residues. CDR3 protein: CASSQEMGRINTGELFF. The CDR3 DNA reads TGCGCCAGCAGCCAAGAAATGGGGCGGATTAACACCGGGGAGCTGTTTTTT.

The chain links TRBV5-6 to TRBJ1-1; D perhaps matches TRBD1 (5 bases). CDR1 is SGHDT, CDR2 YYEEEE, per germline. This CDR3 has 14 residues. Trimming cost V 4 bases and J 6 bases, with 16 bases left between them. CDR3 in amino acids: CASSAGTGGSEAFF. The CDR3 DNA sequence: TGTGCCAGCAGCGCAGGGACGGGGGGGTCTGAAGCTTTCTTT.

CDR3 DNA sequence: TGTGCCAGCAGTTTCCGATTCGGGGGACTAGCGGGAGACACCGGGGAGCTGTTTTTT. It translates to CASSFRFGGLAGDTGELFF. The chain has TRBV28 and TRBJ2-2; 14 nucleotides agree with TRBD2. The germline CDR1 and CDR2 sequences are MDHEN and SYDVKM. CDR3 length equals 19 residues. The ends lost 3 bases at V and 3 bases at J; junction bases unmatched: 9.